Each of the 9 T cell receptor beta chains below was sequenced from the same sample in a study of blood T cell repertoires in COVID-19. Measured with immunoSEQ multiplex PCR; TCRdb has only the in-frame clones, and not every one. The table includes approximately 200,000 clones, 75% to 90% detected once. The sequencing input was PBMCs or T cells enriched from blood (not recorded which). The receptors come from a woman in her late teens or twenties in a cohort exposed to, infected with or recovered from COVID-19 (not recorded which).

The CDR3 here is CATSVGVSGNTIYF. CDR3 coding DNA: TGTGCCACCAGTGTCGGGGTGTCTGGAAACACCATATATTTT. The chain uses TRBV24-1 and TRBJ1-3; no definite D call. The germline V gene has CDR1 KGHDR and CDR2 SFDVKD. V shed 5 bases and J shed 1 base, with 8 bases lying between them. The CDR3 is 14 residues long.

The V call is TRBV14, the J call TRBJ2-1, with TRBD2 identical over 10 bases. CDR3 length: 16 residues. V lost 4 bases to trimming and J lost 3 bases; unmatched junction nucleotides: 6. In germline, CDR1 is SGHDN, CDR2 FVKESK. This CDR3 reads CASSPLAGVLYNEQFF. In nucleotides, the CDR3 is TGTGCCAGCAGCCCCCTAGCGGGAGTCCTCTACAATGAGCAGTTCTTC.

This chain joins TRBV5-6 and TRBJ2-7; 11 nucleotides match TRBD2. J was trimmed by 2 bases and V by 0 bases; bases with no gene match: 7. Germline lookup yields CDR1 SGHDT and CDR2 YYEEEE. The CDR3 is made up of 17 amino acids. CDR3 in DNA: TGTGCCAGCAGCTTGGCCGGGGGACTAGCGGCGCCCTACGAGCAGTACTTC. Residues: CASSLAGGLAAPYEQYF. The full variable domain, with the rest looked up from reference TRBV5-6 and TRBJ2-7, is DAGVTQSPTHLIKTRGQQVTLRCSPKSGHDTVSWYQQALGQGPQFIFQYYEEEERQRGNFPDRFSGHQFPNYSSELNVNALLLGDSALYLCASSLAGGLAAPYEQYFGPGTRLTVT.

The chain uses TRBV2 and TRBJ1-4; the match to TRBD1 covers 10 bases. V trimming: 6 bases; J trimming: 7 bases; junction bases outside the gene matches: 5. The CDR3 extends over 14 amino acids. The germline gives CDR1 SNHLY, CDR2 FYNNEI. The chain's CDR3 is CASSLGQGSEKLFF. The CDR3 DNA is TGTGCCAGCAGCTTGGGACAGGGGAGTGAAAAACTGTTTTTT.

The CDR3 DNA reads TGCGCCAGCAGCCTCGAGGTGACCCACGATCAGCCCCAGCATTTT. Translated, it gives CASSLEVTHDQPQHF. The rearrangement uses TRBV4-1 and TRBJ1-5; D gene unclear. In germline, CDR1 is MGHRA, CDR2 YSYEKL. CDR3 length: 15 residues. Trimming pared 4 bases from V and 5 bases from J, leaving 15 bases between.

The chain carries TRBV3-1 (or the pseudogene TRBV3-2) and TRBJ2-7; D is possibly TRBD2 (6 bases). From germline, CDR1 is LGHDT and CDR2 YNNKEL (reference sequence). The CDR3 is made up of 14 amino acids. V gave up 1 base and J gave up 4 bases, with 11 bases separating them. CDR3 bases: TGTGCCAGCAGCCAAGGGGGTAGCGGTTACGAGCAGTACTTC. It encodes CASSQGGSGYEQYF.

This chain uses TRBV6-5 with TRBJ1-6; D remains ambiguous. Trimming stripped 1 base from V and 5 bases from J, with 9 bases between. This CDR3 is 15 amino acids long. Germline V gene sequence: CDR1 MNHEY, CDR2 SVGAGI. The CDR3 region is CASSYYRGNNSPLHF. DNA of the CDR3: TGTGCCAGCAGTTACTACCGGGGAAATAATTCACCCCTCCACTTT.

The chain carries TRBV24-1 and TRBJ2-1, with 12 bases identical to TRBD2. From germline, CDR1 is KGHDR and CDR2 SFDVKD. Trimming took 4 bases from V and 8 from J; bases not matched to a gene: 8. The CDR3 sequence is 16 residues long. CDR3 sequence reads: CATSDPLAGGGHEQFF. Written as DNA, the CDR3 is TGTGCCACCAGTGACCCACTAGCGGGAGGCGGTCATGAGCAGTTCTTC.

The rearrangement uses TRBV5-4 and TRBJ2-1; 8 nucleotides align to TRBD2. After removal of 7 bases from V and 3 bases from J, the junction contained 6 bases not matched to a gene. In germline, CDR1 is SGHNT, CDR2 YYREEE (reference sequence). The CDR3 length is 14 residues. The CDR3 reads CASRSSGSYNEQFF. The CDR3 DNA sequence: TGTGCCAGCCGGTCGAGCGGGAGCTACAATGAGCAGTTCTTC.